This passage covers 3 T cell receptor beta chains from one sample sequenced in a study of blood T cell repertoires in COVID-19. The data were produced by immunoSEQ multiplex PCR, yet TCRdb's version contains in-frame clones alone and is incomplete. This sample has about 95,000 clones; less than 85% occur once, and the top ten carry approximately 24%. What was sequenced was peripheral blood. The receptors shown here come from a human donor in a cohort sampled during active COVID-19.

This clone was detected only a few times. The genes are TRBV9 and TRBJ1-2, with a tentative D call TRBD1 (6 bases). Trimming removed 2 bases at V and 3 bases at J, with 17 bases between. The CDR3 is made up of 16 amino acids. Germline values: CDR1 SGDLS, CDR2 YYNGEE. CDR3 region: CASSVGTVGADYGYTF. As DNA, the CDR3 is TGTGCCAGCAGCGTGGGGACGGTGGGGGCAGACTATGGCTACACCTTC.

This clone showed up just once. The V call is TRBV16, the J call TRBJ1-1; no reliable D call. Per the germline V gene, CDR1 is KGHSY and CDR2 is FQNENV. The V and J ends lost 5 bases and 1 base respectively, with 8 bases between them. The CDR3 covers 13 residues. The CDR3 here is CASSGLGNTEAFF. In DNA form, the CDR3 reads TGTGCCAGCAGCGGGCTCGGGAACACTGAAGCTTTCTTT.

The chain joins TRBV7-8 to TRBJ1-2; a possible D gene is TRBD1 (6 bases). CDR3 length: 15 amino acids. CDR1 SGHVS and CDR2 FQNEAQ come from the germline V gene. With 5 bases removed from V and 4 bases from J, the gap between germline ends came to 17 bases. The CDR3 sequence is CASSDRGLMSYGYTF. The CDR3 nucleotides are TGTGCCAGCAGCGATAGGGGGTTGATGAGCTATGGCTACACCTTC.